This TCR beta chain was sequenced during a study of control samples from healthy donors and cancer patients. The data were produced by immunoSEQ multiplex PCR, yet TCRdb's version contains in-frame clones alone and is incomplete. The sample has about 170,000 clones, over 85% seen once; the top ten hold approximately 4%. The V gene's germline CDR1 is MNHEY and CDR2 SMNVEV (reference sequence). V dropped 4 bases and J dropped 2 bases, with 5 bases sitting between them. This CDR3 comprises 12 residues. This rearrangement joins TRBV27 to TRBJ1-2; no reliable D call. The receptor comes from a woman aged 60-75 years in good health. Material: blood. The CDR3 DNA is TGTGCCAGCAGTTGGCAGAACTATGGCTACACCTTC. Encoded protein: CASSWQNYGYTF.